The clone carrying this T cell receptor (beta chain) was detected only once. The data are from a study of blood T cell repertoires in COVID-19. Study context: Samples of COVID-19 (acute and convalescent) were obtained from the United States, Italy and Spain. The analysed material was cDNA or gDNA that came from T cells, B-cell-depleted T cells, or PBMCs.

The germline V gene encodes CDR1 DFQATT and CDR2 SNEGSKA (reference sequence). This CDR3 comprises 14 residues. V was trimmed by 3 bases and J by 4 bases, leaving 15 bases between them. Original processing methods: Reference gene primer amplification yielded estimated nucleated cell counts. The method was immunoSEQ multiplex PCR; TCRdb's version includes in-frame clones alone and lacks a portion of them. That table is the source of V, J and clone size, and D and trimming were worked out from the DNA. In the table there are around 60,000 clones, around 90% of which are singletons. The sequence derives from a man aged 60-69 years with active COVID-19. The chain recombines TRBV20-1 with TRBJ1-1, with D perhaps TRBD1 (5 bases). The sequenced material came from peripheral blood. The CDR3 DNA reads TGCAGTGCTAGTCGGGCAGGGTTGGCCACTGAAGCTTTCTTT. Translated: CSASRAGLATEAFF.